This T cell receptor (beta chain) appears in the sequencing data of a study of multiple sclerosis patients with progressive multifocal leukoencephalopathy. CDR1 is SQVTM, CDR2 ANQGSEA, per germline. Losses at the gene ends were 4 bases for V and 7 bases for J; bases not matched to a gene: 7. This CDR3 region has 13 residues. Time point here: roughly 12 months of natalizumab therapy. T1 marks 6 months and T2 marks 12 months of natalizumab therapy. This clone was seen a handful of times. The assay was run at survey level. Every PCR reaction included synthetic inline CDR3 controls for all V-J pairings. Measured with immunoSEQ multiplex PCR; TCRdb has only the in-frame clones, and not every one. The sample holds 26,000 or so clones, more than 85% seen once.

The chain is built from TRBV29-1 and TRBJ2-1; 7 bases map to TRBD2. This sample comprised PBMCs, obtained from a patient treated with natalizumab. This sequence was found in a man in his thirties or forties with multiple sclerosis. The CDR3, as DNA: TGCAGCGTTGTCGTGCAGCGGGGAAATGAGCAGTTCTTC. Its protein is CSVVVQRGNEQFF.